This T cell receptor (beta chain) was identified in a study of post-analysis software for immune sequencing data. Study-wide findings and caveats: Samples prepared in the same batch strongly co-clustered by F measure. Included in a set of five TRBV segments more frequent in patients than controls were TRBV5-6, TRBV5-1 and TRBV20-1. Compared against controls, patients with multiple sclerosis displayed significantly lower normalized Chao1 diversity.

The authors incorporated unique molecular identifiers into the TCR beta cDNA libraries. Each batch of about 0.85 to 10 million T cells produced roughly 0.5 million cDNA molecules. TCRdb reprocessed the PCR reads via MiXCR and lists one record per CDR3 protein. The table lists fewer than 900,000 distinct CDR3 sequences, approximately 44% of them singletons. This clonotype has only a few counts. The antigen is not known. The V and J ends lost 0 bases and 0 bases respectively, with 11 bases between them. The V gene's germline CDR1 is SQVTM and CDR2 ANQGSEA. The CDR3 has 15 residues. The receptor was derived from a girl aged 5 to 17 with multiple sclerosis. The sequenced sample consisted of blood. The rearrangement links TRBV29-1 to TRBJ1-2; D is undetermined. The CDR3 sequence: CSVEEEERANYGYTF. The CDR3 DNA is TGCAGCGTTGAAGAGGAGGAGAGAGCTAACTATGGCTACACCTTC.